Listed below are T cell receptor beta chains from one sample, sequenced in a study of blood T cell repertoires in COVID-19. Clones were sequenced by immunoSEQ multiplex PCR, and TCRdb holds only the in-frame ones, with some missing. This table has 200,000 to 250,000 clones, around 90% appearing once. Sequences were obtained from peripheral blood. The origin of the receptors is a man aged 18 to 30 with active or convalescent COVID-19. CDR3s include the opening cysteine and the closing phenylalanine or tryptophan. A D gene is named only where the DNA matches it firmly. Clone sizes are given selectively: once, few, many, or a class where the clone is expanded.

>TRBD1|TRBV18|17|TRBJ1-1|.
CASSPMLGQGVNTEAFF
TGTGCCAGCTCACCTATGCTAGGTCAGGGGGTGAACACTGAAGCTTTCTTT
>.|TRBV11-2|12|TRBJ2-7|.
CASSLAAAQPYF
TGTGCCAGCAGCTTAGCGGCAGCGCAACCGTACTTC
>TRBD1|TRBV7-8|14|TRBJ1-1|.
CASSLVGQNREAFF
TGTGCCAGCAGCTTAGTGGGACAGAACCGTGAAGCTTTCTTT
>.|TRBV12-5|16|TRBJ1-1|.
CASGLVRPGRATEAFF
TGTGCTAGTGGTTTGGTACGACCGGGGAGGGCCACTGAAGCTTTCTTT
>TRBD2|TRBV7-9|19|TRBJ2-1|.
CASSLVGTSGSSSYNEQFF
TGTGCCAGCAGCTTGGTCGGCACTAGCGGGAGCAGCTCCTACAATGAGCAGTTCTTC
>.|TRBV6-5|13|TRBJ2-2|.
CASRHRVSGELFF
TGTGCCAGCAGACACAGGGTTAGCGGGGAGCTGTTTTTT
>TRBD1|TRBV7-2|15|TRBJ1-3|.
CASSPDRFSGNTIYF
TGTGCCAGCAGCCCGGACAGGTTCTCTGGAAACACCATATATTTT
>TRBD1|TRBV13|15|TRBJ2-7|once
CASTKRGQGSYEQYF
TGTGCCAGCACCAAACGGGGACAGGGGTCCTACGAGCAGTACTTC
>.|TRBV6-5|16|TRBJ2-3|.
CASSYSMPGEADTQYF
TGTGCCAGCAGTTACTCGATGCCGGGGGAGGCAGATACGCAGTATTTT
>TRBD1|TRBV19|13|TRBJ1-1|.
CASSLPGGTEAFF
TGTGCCAGTAGTCTCCCAGGGGGTACTGAAGCTTTCTTT
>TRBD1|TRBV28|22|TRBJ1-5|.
CASSNPLGCNRGCIGGSQPQHF
TGTGCCAGCAGTAACCCCTTAGGATGCAATCGGGGATGCATAGGGGGCAGTCAGCCCCAGCATTTT
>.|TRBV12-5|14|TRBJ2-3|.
CASGLDGSTDTQYF
TGTGCTAGTGGTCTTGACGGGAGCACAGATACGCAGTATTTT
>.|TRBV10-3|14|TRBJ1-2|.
CAISERLGDYGYTF
TGTGCCATCAGTGAGCGATTAGGGGACTATGGCTACACCTTC
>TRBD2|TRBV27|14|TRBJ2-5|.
CASSWGSGSETQYF
TGTGCCAGCAGTTGGGGGAGCGGGAGTGAGACCCAGTACTTC
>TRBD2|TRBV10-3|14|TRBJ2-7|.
CAIRGTSGRNEQYF
TGTGCCATCCGGGGGACTAGCGGGAGAAACGAGCAGTACTTC
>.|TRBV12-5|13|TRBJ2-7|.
CASGSGLDYEQYF
TGTGCTAGTGGTTCCGGGTTAGACTACGAGCAGTACTTC
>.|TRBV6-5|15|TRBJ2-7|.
CASSYSSARLYEQYF
TGTGCCAGCAGTTACTCGTCAGCCAGGTTGTACGAGCAGTACTTC
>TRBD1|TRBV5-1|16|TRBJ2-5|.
CASSAGGRDVQETQYF
TGCGCCAGCAGCGCAGGGGGCAGGGATGTCCAAGAGACCCAGTACTTC
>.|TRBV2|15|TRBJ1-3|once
CASSESGESGNTIYF
TGTGCCAGCAGTGAATCGGGGGAGTCTGGAAACACCATATATTTT
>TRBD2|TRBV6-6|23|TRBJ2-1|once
CASSSRGIGAKQGTSGSDNEQFF
TGTGCCAGCAGCTCCCGTGGGATAGGGGCCAAACAGGGGACTAGCGGGAGCGATAATGAGCAGTTCTTC
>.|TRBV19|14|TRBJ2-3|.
CASSIEGGRDTQYF
TGTGCCAGTAGTATAGAAGGGGGAAGGGATACGCAGTATTTT
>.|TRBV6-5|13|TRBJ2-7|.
CASRPPGAYEQYF
TGTGCCAGCAGGCCGCCTGGAGCCTACGAGCAGTACTTC